The rows below give T cell receptor beta chains drawn from one sample of a study of Ad26.COV2.S vaccination and SARS-CoV-2 variants. Sequencing was performed with immunoSEQ multiplex PCR; in TCRdb, only in-frame clones are kept and a portion is missing. The sample contains 46,000 or so clones, around 83% of which appear only once. The starting material was peripheral blood, obtained after recovery from COVID-19. The receptors were sampled from a human donor who had recovered from COVID-19. Each CDR3 is given with its conserved first and last residue. Fields, in order: clone size, V gene, D gene, J gene, CDR3 protein, CDR3 DNA. D genes are given only for firm matches. Size is stated for part of the rows, as once, few or many counts, or as a class when the clone is expanded.

clone size: NA
V gene: TRBV5-1
D gene: NA
J gene: TRBJ2-2
CDR3 protein: CASSPLGATNTGELFF
CDR3 DNA: TGCGCCAGCAGCCCCCTAGGGGCAACGAACACCGGGGAGCTGTTTTTT

clone size: NA
V gene: TRBV7-7
D gene: TRBD1
J gene: TRBJ2-2
CDR3 protein: CASSLVRTGVTGELFF
CDR3 DNA: TGTGCCAGCAGCTTAGTTCGCACAGGGGTCACCGGGGAGCTGTTTTTT

clone size: NA
V gene: TRBV5-1
D gene: NA
J gene: TRBJ2-3
CDR3 protein: CASSLDGPLIADTQYF
CDR3 DNA: TGCGCCAGCAGCTTAGACGGACCCCTCATCGCAGATACGCAGTATTTT

clone size: NA
V gene: TRBV7-2
D gene: NA
J gene: TRBJ2-5
CDR3 protein: CASTSGPRETQYF
CDR3 DNA: TGTGCCAGCACCTCCGGGCCCCGGGAGACCCAGTACTTC

clone size: NA
V gene: TRBV5-8
D gene: NA
J gene: TRBJ2-3
CDR3 protein: CASSSPERAAGADTQYF
CDR3 DNA: TGTGCCAGCAGTTCCCCGGAGAGGGCGGCAGGCGCAGATACGCAGTATTTT

clone size: NA
V gene: TRBV30
D gene: NA
J gene: TRBJ1-2
CDR3 protein: CACPRGGFRYGYTF
CDR3 DNA: TGTGCCTGCCCCAGGGGAGGGTTTCGGTATGGCTACACCTTC

clone size: NA
V gene: TRBV7-2
D gene: NA
J gene: TRBJ2-7
CDR3 protein: CASSLIRGEQYF
CDR3 DNA: TGTGCCAGCAGCTTAATTAGAGGGGAGCAGTACTTC

clone size: NA
V gene: TRBV7-9
D gene: NA
J gene: TRBJ1-2
CDR3 protein: CASSLAAGVGYGYTF
CDR3 DNA: TGTGCCAGCAGCTTAGCTGCCGGGGTGGGCTATGGCTACACCTTC

clone size: NA
V gene: TRBV27
D gene: NA
J gene: TRBJ2-7
CDR3 protein: CASSSWEGKLPYEQYF
CDR3 DNA: TGTGCCAGCAGTTCATGGGAAGGGAAACTTCCCTACGAGCAGTACTTC

clone size: NA
V gene: TRBV29-1
D gene: NA
J gene: TRBJ1-1
CDR3 protein: CSVERRLNTEAFF
CDR3 DNA: TGCAGCGTTGAGCGGCGGTTGAACACTGAAGCTTTCTTT

clone size: NA
V gene: TRBV7-9
D gene: TRBD1
J gene: TRBJ2-5
CDR3 protein: CASSPDRGQGETQYF
CDR3 DNA: TGTGCCAGCAGCCCCGACAGGGGGCAGGGAGAGACCCAGTACTTC

clone size: once
V gene: TRBV5-1
D gene: TRBD2
J gene: TRBJ2-7
CDR3 protein: CASSLTSGSFTLAYEQYF
CDR3 DNA: TGCGCCAGCAGCCTGACTAGCGGGAGTTTCACCCTTGCGTACGAGCAGTACTTC

clone size: NA
V gene: TRBV7-2
D gene: TRBD1
J gene: TRBJ2-1
CDR3 protein: CASSLQGAGYNEQFF
CDR3 DNA: TGTGCCAGCAGTCTCCAGGGGGCAGGATACAATGAGCAGTTCTTC

clone size: NA
V gene: TRBV27
D gene: NA
J gene: TRBJ1-5
CDR3 protein: CASSRTNQPQHF
CDR3 DNA: TGTGCCAGCAGCCGGACCAATCAGCCCCAGCATTTT